Following are 3 T cell receptor beta chains from one sample sequenced in a study of patients and donors after allogeneic stem cell transplantation (dated by TCRdb to between 2020 and 2021). Library preparation used RT-PCR. Sequencing was performed on a NextSeq 550. TCRdb reran the public reads through fastp at Q25 and MiXCR, keeping productive beta chains. Rows are unified per CDR3 protein, each entry keeping the most common DNA and genes. Counted in this sample were about 230,000 distinct CDR3 sequences; 13% to 15% of them appeared once. Together, the top ten hold roughly 11% of the sample. Input material: blood, either unsorted or a sorted T cell fraction (not recorded which). The receptors shown here come from a human donor who was either an allogeneic HSCT recipient or a stem cell or donor lymphocyte infusion donor (not recorded which). It is not recorded whose cells these are; they may come from a transplant donor.

This clonotype was detected many times. CDR3 sequence: CAIRDRGRTGELFF. The CDR3 nucleotides read TGTGCCATCAGGGACAGGGGGCGAACCGGGGAGCTGTTTTTT. This chain connects TRBV10-3 to TRBJ2-2, with 11 bases aligning to TRBD1. The CDR3 consists of 14 residues. Trimming cost V 6 bases and J 5 bases; bases outside gene matches: 2. The V gene's germline CDR1 is ENHRY and CDR2 SYGVKD.

This clonotype was counted between two and nine times. The rearrangement uses TRBV28 and TRBJ2-7, with D hard to call. CDR1 is MDHEN and CDR2 is SYDVKM in the germline V gene. This CDR3 is 13 amino acids long. V gave up 4 bases and J gave up 5 bases, with 12 bases separating them. In DNA form, the CDR3 reads TGTGCCAGCAGTTCACTTGGAGTGGACGAGCAGTACTTC. This encodes CASSSLGVDEQYF.

This clonotype has only a few counts. The chain recombines TRBV3-1 with TRBJ1-2; the D is unclear. Germline V lookup: CDR1 LGHDT, CDR2 YNNKEL (reference sequence). The CDR3 extends over 14 amino acids. The ends were cut back, 6 bases at V and 1 base at J, with 12 bases in the middle. The CDR3: CASSHGGDNYGYTF. The CDR3 bases are TGTGCCAGCAGTCATGGCGGAGATAACTATGGCTACACCTTC.